The clone carrying this T cell receptor (beta chain) was found once. The sample comes from a study of low-dose radiotherapy and immunotherapy resistance in tumors. Background on the study: Fractions of 1 Gy went to Cohort 2 every two weeks, for 13 Gy over 26 weeks. Intravenous cyclophosphamide 200 mg/m2 was given every two weeks, one day before radiation and immunotherapy.

Time point given: after trial treatment. The treatment here: LDRT plus nivolumab, ipilimumab, low-dose cyclophosphamide and aspirin (RACIN trial). Enrollment required an advanced solid tumor negative for tumor-infiltrating lymphocytes. The authors ran around 22 PCR cycles to amplify TCRs with a constant-region primer and V-primer adapter. TCRdb redid the calling of the reads with MiXCR, one entry per CDR3 protein. The table has roughly 48,000 distinct CDR3 sequences, around a third seen once; the top ten hold 7% to 10%. The sample consisted of PBMCs, taken after low-dose radiotherapy plus immunotherapy. This clonotype was sampled from a male donor with rectosigmoid adenocarcinoma.

The CDR3 nucleotides are TGTGCCAGCGGTATTTTCTACGAGCAGTACTTC. Its translation: CASGIFYEQYF. V and J are TRBV7-2 and TRBJ2-7; no clear D gene. Trimming took off 8 bases at V and 3 bases at J, with 8 bases between the two ends. The germline gives CDR1 SGHTA, CDR2 FQGNSA. This CDR3 contains 11 residues.